The T cell receptor (beta chain) under discussion was sequenced for a study of cytomegalovirus exposure and HLA in healthy donors. With respect to this clone: Its antigen is unidentified.

This CDR3 has 14 residues. Trimming shortened V by 8 bases and J by 0 bases, and 11 bases separated the two germline ends. From germline, CDR1 is MDHEN and CDR2 SYDVKM. Overall study findings and caveats: A later analysis associated roughly 15,000 TCR beta sequences with HLA alleles at a 0.05 false discovery rate. CMV serostatus was the sole immune exposure information available.

With 60 Vbeta and 13 Jbeta primers, the PCR was carried out. As handled by the study authors: There were about 80 million unique TCR beta chains by a later count, and 10 million to 12 million of them were shared. TCRdb's copy holds only in-frame clones and misses some; the assay was immunoSEQ multiplex PCR. The D gene and trimming were derived from the DNA, and the V and J assignments and clone size from that table. The sample includes about 120,000 clones, 75% of them seen just once. This chain joins TRBV28 and TRBJ2-1; perhaps TRBD1 as D (6 bases). The receptor's source is a woman between 18 and 30 years old in good health and CMV-seronegative. Input material: PBMCs. CDR3 sequence: CASGKQGSYNEQFF. The DNA of the CDR3 is TGTGCCAGCGGGAAACAGGGCTCCTACAATGAGCAGTTCTTC.